The clone carrying this T cell receptor beta chain has only a few counts. This specimen comes from a study of T cell responses to AZD1222 COVID-19 vaccine. The table came from immunoSEQ multiplex PCR; TCRdb's copy has only in-frame clones and leaves some out. The sample has about 150,000 clones, 92% seen once. The V end lost 6 bases, the J end lost 7 bases, and 18 bases lay between the germline ends. The CDR3 totals 14 residues. Germline assignment: CDR1 MNHEY and CDR2 SVGAGI. J is TRBJ1-2 and V is TRBV6-5, with unresolved D. This TCR was recovered from an adult in good health. The source was peripheral blood, collected on day 0 of AZD1222 vaccination. The CDR3 loop reads CASRFNEGSGGYTF. CDR3 nucleotides: TGTGCCAGCAGATTTAACGAGGGATCGGGTGGCTACACCTTC.